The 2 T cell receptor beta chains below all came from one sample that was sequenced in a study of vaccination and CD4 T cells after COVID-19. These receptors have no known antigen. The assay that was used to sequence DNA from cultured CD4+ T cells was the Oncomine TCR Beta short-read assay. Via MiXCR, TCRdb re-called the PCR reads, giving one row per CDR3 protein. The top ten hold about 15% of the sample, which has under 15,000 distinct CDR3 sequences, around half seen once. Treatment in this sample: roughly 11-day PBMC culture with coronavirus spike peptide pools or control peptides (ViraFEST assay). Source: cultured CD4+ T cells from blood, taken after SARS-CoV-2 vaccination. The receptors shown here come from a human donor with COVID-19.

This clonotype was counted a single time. The DNA of the CDR3 is TGTGCCAGCAGTGAAGGCAGGGGGGGTTCTCATGAGCAGTTCTTC. Translation gives CASSEGRGGSHEQFF. The chain uses TRBV6-4 and TRBJ2-1, with D possibly being TRBD1 or TRBD2 (7 bases each). This CDR3 contains 15 residues. Between the trimmed V and J ends, which lost 3 bases and 8 bases, there was a span of 17 bases. Per the germline V gene, CDR1 is MRHNA and CDR2 is SNTAGT.

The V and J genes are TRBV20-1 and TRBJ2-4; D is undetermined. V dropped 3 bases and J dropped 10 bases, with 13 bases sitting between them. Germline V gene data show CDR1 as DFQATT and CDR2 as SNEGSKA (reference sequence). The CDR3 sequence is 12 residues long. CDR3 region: CSASTGSPIQYF. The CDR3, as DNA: TGCAGTGCTAGTACGGGCAGCCCAATTCAGTACTTC.